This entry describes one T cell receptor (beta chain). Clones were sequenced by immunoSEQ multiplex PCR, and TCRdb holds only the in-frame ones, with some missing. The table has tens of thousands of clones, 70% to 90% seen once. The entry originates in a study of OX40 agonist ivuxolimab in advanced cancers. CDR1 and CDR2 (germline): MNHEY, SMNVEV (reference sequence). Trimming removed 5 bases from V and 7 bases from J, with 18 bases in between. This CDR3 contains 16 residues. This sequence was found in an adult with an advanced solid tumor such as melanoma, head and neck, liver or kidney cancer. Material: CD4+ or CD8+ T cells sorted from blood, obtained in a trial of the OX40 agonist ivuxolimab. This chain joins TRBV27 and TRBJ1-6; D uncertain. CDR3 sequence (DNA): TGTGCCAGCAGTCTACTGGATGGCCGGAAGAATTCACCCCTCCACTTT. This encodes CASSLLDGRKNSPLHF.